The rows below give T cell receptor beta chains drawn from one sample of a study of blood T cell repertoires in COVID-19. Clones were sequenced by immunoSEQ multiplex PCR, and TCRdb holds only the in-frame ones, with some missing. The data hold roughly 91,000 clones, with over 80% observed a single time. The sample comprised peripheral blood. The receptor set was obtained from an older man with active or convalescent COVID-19. Both conserved end residues are trimmed from each CDR3. The order of the fields is V gene, J gene, CDR3 protein.

v_call: TRBV5-1
j_call: TRBJ2-6
cdr3_aa: ASSLVDRLANVLT

v_call: TRBV19
j_call: TRBJ1-4
cdr3_aa: DCGGLTEKLF

v_call: TRBV27
j_call: TRBJ2-3
cdr3_aa: ASRQDFTDTQY

v_call: TRBV2
j_call: TRBJ1-2
cdr3_aa: ASSEAALTGWWLTNYGYT

v_call: TRBV2
j_call: TRBJ1-3
cdr3_aa: ASTSGGLGNTIY

v_call: TRBV6-1
j_call: TRBJ2-2
cdr3_aa: ASSEGTSGGATGELF

v_call: TRBV28
j_call: TRBJ1-2
cdr3_aa: ASSLLQGGYGYT

v_call: TRBV3-1/TRBV3-2
j_call: TRBJ2-7
cdr3_aa: ASSRSSGAGYEQY

v_call: TRBV28
j_call: TRBJ1-5
cdr3_aa: ASSLIDQPQH

v_call: TRBV12-5
j_call: TRBJ1-2
cdr3_aa: ASGLVYQVIYGYT

v_call: TRBV7-9
j_call: TRBJ2-1
cdr3_aa: ASSLVPGLAGASYNEQF

v_call: TRBV6-2/TRBV6-3
j_call: TRBJ2-5
cdr3_aa: ASSQILLAGVQETQY

v_call: TRBV5-6
j_call: TRBJ1-2
cdr3_aa: ASSLGDRVNYGYT

v_call: TRBV28
j_call: TRBJ2-7
cdr3_aa: ASSHEGLAGDEQY

v_call: TRBV2
j_call: TRBJ2-3
cdr3_aa: ASKTNKRGVADTQY

v_call: TRBV25-1
j_call: TRBJ1-5
cdr3_aa: ASSDGKYSNQPQH